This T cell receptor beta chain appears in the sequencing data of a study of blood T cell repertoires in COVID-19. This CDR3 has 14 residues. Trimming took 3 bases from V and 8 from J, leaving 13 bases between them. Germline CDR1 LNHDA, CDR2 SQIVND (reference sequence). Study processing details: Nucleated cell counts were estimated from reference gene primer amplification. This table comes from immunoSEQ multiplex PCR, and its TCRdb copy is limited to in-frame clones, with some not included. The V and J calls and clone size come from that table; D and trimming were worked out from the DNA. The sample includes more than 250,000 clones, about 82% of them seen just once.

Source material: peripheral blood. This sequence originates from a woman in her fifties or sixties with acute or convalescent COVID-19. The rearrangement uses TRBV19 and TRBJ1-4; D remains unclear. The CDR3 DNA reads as TGTGCCAGTAGTATGAGGCTATCGTGGGAAAAACTGTTTTTT. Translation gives CASSMRLSWEKLFF. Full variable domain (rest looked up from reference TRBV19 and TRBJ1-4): DGGITQSPKYLFRKEGQNVTLSCEQNLNHDAMYWYRQDPGQGLRLIYYSQIVNDFQKGDIAEGYSVSREKKESFPLTVTSAQKNPTAFYLCASSMRLSWEKLFFGSGTQLSVL.